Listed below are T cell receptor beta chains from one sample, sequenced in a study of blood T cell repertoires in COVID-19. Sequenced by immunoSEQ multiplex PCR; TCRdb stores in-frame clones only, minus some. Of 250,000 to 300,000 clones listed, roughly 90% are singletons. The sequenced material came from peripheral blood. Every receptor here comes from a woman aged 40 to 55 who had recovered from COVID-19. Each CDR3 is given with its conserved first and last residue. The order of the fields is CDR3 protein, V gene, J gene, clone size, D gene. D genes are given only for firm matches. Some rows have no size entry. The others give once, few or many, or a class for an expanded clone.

CDR3aa: CASSGQAGGINTQYF; v_gene: TRBV2; j_gene: TRBJ2-3; abundance: -; d_gene: TRBD2
CDR3aa: CASSKGTRGLAGGLTGDTQYF; v_gene: TRBV21-1; j_gene: TRBJ2-3; abundance: once; d_gene: -
CDR3aa: CASSLRGGVKKLFF; v_gene: TRBV27; j_gene: TRBJ1-4; abundance: few; d_gene: -
CDR3aa: CASSLGTTRETQYF; v_gene: TRBV5-1; j_gene: TRBJ2-5; abundance: once; d_gene: -
CDR3aa: CASSLPASGQETQYF; v_gene: TRBV11-3; j_gene: TRBJ2-5; abundance: -; d_gene: TRBD2
CDR3aa: CASSQDYGQGADEQYF; v_gene: TRBV3-1/TRBV3-2; j_gene: TRBJ2-7; abundance: -; d_gene: TRBD1
CDR3aa: CAWSVGQLGNTGELFF; v_gene: TRBV30; j_gene: TRBJ2-2; abundance: -; d_gene: -
CDR3aa: CASSLDRYQPQHF; v_gene: TRBV3-1/TRBV3-2; j_gene: TRBJ1-5; abundance: few; d_gene: -
CDR3aa: CASSIDLGYQETQYF; v_gene: TRBV19; j_gene: TRBJ2-5; abundance: -; d_gene: -
CDR3aa: CASSQLSRGQEQYF; v_gene: TRBV4-1; j_gene: TRBJ2-7; abundance: -; d_gene: TRBD1
CDR3aa: CASSKGQGGLSNYGYTF; v_gene: TRBV21-1; j_gene: TRBJ1-2; abundance: -; d_gene: -
CDR3aa: CASGWTASTEAFF; v_gene: TRBV27; j_gene: TRBJ1-1; abundance: -; d_gene: -